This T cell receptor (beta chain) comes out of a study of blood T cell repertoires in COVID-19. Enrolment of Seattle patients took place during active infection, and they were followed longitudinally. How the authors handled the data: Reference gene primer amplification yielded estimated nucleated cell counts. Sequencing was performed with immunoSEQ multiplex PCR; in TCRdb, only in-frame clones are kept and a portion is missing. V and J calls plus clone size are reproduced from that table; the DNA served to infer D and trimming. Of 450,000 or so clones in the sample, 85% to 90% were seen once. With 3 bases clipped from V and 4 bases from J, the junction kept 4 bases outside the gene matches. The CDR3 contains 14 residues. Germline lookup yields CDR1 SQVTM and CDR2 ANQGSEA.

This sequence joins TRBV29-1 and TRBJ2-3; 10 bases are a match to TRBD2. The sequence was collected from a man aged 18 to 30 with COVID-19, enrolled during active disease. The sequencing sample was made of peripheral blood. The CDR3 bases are TGCAGCGTTGAGGTAGCGGGAGGCGCAGATACGCAGTATTTT. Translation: CSVEVAGGADTQYF.